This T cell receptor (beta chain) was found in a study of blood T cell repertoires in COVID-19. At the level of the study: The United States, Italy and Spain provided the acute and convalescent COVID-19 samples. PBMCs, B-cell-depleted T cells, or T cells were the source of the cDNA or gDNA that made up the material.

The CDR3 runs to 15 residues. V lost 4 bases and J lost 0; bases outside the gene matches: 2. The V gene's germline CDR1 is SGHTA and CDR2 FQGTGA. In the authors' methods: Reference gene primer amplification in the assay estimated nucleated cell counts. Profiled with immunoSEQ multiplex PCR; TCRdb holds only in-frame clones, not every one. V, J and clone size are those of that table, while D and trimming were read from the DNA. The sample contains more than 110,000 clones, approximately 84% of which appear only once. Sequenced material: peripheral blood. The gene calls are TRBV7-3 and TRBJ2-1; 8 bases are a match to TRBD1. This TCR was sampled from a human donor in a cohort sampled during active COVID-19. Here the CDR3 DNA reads TGTGCCAGCAGCTCCGGACAGGGCTCCTACAATGAGCAGTTCTTC. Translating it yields CASSSGQGSYNEQFF.